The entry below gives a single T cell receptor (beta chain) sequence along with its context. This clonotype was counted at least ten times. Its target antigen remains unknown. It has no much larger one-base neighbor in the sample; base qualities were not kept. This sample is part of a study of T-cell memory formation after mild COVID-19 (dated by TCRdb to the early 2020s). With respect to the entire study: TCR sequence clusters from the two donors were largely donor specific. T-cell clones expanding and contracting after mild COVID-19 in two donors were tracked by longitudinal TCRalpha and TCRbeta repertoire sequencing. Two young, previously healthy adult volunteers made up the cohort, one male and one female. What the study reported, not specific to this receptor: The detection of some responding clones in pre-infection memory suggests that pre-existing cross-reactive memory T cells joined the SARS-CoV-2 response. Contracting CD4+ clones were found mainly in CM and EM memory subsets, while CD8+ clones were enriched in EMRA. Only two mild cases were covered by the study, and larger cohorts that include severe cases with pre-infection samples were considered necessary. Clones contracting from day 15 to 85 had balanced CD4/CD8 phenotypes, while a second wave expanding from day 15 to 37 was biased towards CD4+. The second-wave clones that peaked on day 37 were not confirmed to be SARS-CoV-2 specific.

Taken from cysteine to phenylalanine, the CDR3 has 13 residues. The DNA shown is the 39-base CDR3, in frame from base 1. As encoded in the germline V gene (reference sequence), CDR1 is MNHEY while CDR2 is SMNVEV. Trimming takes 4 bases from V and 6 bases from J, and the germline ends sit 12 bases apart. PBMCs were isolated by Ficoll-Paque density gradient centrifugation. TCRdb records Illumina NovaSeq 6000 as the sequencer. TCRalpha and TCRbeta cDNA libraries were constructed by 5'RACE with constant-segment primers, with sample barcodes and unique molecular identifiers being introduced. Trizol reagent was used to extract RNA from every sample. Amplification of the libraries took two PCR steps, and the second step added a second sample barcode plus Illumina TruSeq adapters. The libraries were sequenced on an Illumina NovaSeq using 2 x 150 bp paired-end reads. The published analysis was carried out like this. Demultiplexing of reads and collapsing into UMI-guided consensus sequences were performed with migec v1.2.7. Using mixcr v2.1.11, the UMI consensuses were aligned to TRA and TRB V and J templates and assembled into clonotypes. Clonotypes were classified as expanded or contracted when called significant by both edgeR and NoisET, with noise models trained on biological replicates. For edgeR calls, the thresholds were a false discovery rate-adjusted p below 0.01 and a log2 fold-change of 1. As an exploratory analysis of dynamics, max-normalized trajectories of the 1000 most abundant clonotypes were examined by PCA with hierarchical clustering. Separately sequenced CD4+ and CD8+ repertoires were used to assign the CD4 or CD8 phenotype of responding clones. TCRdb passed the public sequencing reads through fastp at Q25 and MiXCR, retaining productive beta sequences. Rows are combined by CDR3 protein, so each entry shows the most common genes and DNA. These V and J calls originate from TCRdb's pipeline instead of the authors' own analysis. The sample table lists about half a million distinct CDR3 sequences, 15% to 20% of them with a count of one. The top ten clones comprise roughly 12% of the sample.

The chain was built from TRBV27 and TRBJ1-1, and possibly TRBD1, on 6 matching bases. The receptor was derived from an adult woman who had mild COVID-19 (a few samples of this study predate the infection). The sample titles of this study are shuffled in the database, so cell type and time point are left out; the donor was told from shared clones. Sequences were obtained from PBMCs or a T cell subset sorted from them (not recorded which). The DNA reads TGTGCCAGCAGTTCCCGAAGGACAGCTGAAGCTTTCTTT. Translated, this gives CASSSRRTAEAFF.